These 11 T cell receptor beta chains came from one sample sequenced in a study of T cell clonality in common variable immunodeficiency. Profiled with immunoSEQ multiplex PCR; TCRdb holds only in-frame clones, not every one. The sample presents around 52,000 clones, none singletons. The sequenced sample was peripheral blood mononuclear cells. The receptors were sampled from a person between 18 and 70 years old in good health.

This clone was seen ten or more times. The read ends 3 residues early relative to the CDR3; the germline J gene fills the gap. The chain employs TRBV5-4 and TRBJ2-1, with D perhaps being TRBD1 or TRBD2 (5 bases each). CDR1 is SGHNT and CDR2 is YYREEE in the germline V gene (reference sequence). CDR3 length equals 15 residues. Trimming left V 0 bases short and J 5 bases short, with 12 bases between. The sequenced part of the CDR3 DNA is TGTGCCAGCAGCTTGGTGGCAGGGAGTAACAATGAG. The encoded protein is CASSLVAGSNNE. The whole CDR3 protein is CASSLVAGSNNEQFF.

This clone was seen a handful of times. From the germline J gene comes the end of the CDR3, since the read stops 3 residues before it. The chain uses TRBV7-9 and TRBJ1-5; D may be TRBD1 (5 bases). Trimming cost V 5 bases and J 4 bases, with 9 bases left between them. Germline CDR1 is SEHNR and CDR2 is FQNEAQ (reference sequence). This CDR3 is built from 13 residues. CDR3 loop: CASSPPGNQPQHF. CDR3 DNA, as far as it was read: TGTGCCAGCAGCCCCCCAGGGAATCAGCCC.

The table lists this clone with many counts. The sample contains more than one DNA sequence encoding this CDR3. The CDR3 DNA, read in part, is TGTGCCAGTAGTATCAGCGGGGTTAATTCACCC. Amino acids: CASSISGVNSP. The whole CDR3 sequence reads CASSISGVNSPLHF. V and J are TRBV19 and TRBJ1-6, with D hard to call. The read halts 3 residues ahead of the CDR3 end, with the missing end drawn from the germline J gene. The CDR3 extends over 14 amino acids. The V end was cut by 3 bases, the J end by 6 bases, with 9 bases between. CDR1 and CDR2 (germline): LNHDA, SQIVND (reference sequence).

This clone was seen at least ten times. The CDR3 extends 3 residues past the end of the read, so its final part is completed from the germline J gene. J is TRBJ1-5 and V is TRBV19; TRBD1 might be the D (5 bases). Germline V gene sequence: CDR1 LNHDA, CDR2 SQIVND (reference sequence). Trimming shortened V by 5 bases and J by 9 bases, and 17 bases separated the two germline ends. This CDR3 contains 14 residues. CDR3 bases read: TGTGCCAGTAGTGCACCGGACATGCGACGGCCC. Its translation is CASSAPDMRRP. In full, the CDR3 reads CASSAPDMRRPQHF.

To note about this clone: The read halts 3 residues ahead of the CDR3 end, with the missing end drawn from the germline J gene. The V and J genes are TRBV7-2 and TRBJ2-4; D may be TRBD1 (6 bases). The length of the CDR3 is 14 residues. Germline V gene sequence: CDR1 SGHTA, CDR2 FQGNSA. The sequenced part of the CDR3 DNA is TGTGCCAGCAGCTCACCTTGGACAGCCCAGGGT. Translated: CASSSPWTAQG. The entire CDR3 protein is CASSSPWTAQGQYF.

This clone was picked up many times. The read ends 3 residues early relative to the CDR3; the germline J gene fills the gap. V usage is TRBV19 and J usage is TRBJ2-1; 12 nucleotides match TRBD2. CDR3 length: 15 amino acids. The V and J ends lost 7 bases and 4 bases, in that order; junction bases with no gene match: 5. CDR1 and CDR2 from the germline V gene are LNHDA and SQIVND (reference sequence). The CDR3 region is CASIRTSGIYNEQFF. Partial CDR3 DNA: TGTGCCAGTATCCGGACTAGCGGGATATACAATGAG.

This clone showed up many times. The CDR3 is cut off 3 residues early in the read; its end comes from the germline J gene. The chain recombines TRBV7-9 with TRBJ2-3; 7 bases map to TRBD2. Per the germline V gene, CDR1 is SEHNR and CDR2 is FQNEAQ (reference sequence). The CDR3 spans 15 residues. The CDR3 loop is CASSRDYRRMFTQYF. The sequenced part of the CDR3 DNA is TGTGCCAGCAGTCGGGACTACCGGAGGATGTTCACG.

This clone was detected many times. The read ends 3 residues early relative to the CDR3; the germline J gene fills the gap. The rearrangement uses TRBV6-2 or TRBV6-3 and TRBJ1-5, with a tentative D call TRBD1 (6 bases). Germline V gene lookup returns CDR1 MNHEY and CDR2 SVGEGT. This CDR3 spans 15 amino acids. Partial CDR3 DNA: TGTGCCAGCACGGGGCAGGGGTGGGAAAATTCACCC. It encodes CASTGQGWENSP. The full CDR3 protein is CASTGQGWENSPQHF.

This clone appeared many times. The missing CDR3 end, 3 residues past where the read stops, is filled in from the germline J gene. The genes are TRBV18 and TRBJ1-2, with D uncertain. The CDR3 spans 13 residues. Germline CDR1 and CDR2: KGHSH and LQKENI. Trimming removed 2 bases at V and 6 bases at J, with 10 bases between. The CDR3: CASSPAGSNGYTF. The CDR3 bases that were read are TGTGCCAGCTCACCAGCCGGGTCTAATGGC.

This clone was counted at least ten times. The read falls 3 residues short of the CDR3 end, and the missing part is taken from the germline J gene. This chain joins TRBV28 and TRBJ2-5; maybe TRBD1 (5 bases). Trimming left V 4 bases short and J 1 base short, with 7 bases between. CDR1 is MDHEN, CDR2 SYDVKM, per germline. The CDR3 totals 13 residues. Partial CDR3 DNA: TGTGCCAGCAGTTGGACATTCCAAGAGACC. This encodes CASSWTFQET. The entire CDR3 protein reads CASSWTFQETQYF.

This clone occurred many times. Read coverage stops 3 residues before the CDR3 terminus; the germline J gene supplies the remainder. The chain is built from TRBV2 and TRBJ1-1, with D possibly TRBD1 on 5 matching bases. Trimming left V 7 bases short and J 4 bases short, with 13 bases between. This CDR3 is built from 13 residues. Per the germline V gene, CDR1 is SNHLY and CDR2 is FYNNEI. CDR3 residues: CASNVGEGTEAFF. CDR3 DNA, as far as it was read: TGTGCCAGCAACGTAGGGGAAGGCACTGAA.